Only a few counts were recorded for the clone carrying this TCR beta chain. The source of the sample is a study of blood T cell repertoires in COVID-19. Study overall: Samples representing acute and convalescent COVID-19 were sourced from the United States, Italy and Spain. From T cells, B-cell-depleted T cells, or PBMCs came the material, which was cDNA or gDNA.

Trimming took 6 bases from V and 7 from J; bases not matched to a gene: 10. The length of the CDR3 is 14 residues. Germline V CDR1 and CDR2: SNHLY, FYNNEI. As originally analysed: How many nucleated cells were present was estimated from reference gene primer amplification. The method was immunoSEQ multiplex PCR; TCRdb's version includes in-frame clones alone and lacks a portion of them. V, J and clone size are those of that table, while D and trimming were read from the DNA. The sample shows around 70,000 clones, roughly 89% of them seen only once. The sample taken for sequencing was peripheral blood. The chain couples TRBV2 to TRBJ1-2; TRBD1 matches at 8 bases. The origin of this receptor is a man between 60 and 75 years old with acute or convalescent COVID-19. DNA for the CDR3: TGTGCCAGCAGCATCGACAGGGGAGCGAGTGGCTACACCTTC. Its protein is CASSIDRGASGYTF. Combining the CDR3 with reference TRBV2 and TRBJ1-2 gives the whole variable domain EPEVTQTPSHQVTQMGQEVILRCVPISNHLYFYWYRQILGQKVEFLVSFYNNEISEKSEIFDDQFSVERPDGSNFTLKIRSTKLEDSAMYFCASSIDRGASGYTFGSGTRLTVV.